Listed here is a single T cell receptor beta chain. This specimen belongs to a study of blood T cell repertoires in COVID-19. Study summary: PBMCs, B-cell-depleted T cells, or T cells provided the cDNA or gDNA that made up the material.

Some clones are missing from TCRdb's copy, which holds only in-frame ones; the method was immunoSEQ multiplex PCR. This sample has about 170,000 clones, with around 84% found just once. The receptor was isolated from a man over 45 with active or convalescent COVID-19. Sequenced: peripheral blood.

This CDR3 is CASSPGTGLYEQYF. The CDR3 DNA reads TGTGCCAGTAGTCCCGGGACAGGGCTCTACGAGCAGTACTTC. The chain couples TRBV19 to TRBJ2-7; 9 nucleotides match TRBD1. The V gene end was trimmed by 5 bases and the J gene end by 3 bases; junction bases not matched to a gene: 5. CDR1 and CDR2 (germline): LNHDA, SQIVND (reference sequence). The CDR3 has 14 amino acids.